The 18 T cell receptor beta chains below all came from one sample that was sequenced in a study of blood T cell repertoires in COVID-19. Here immunoSEQ multiplex PCR was the method, and the copy in TCRdb shows in-frame clones only, minus some. The profile shows 90,000 to 120,000 clones, about 91% of them singletons. The sequenced sample was peripheral blood. Receptor source: a man in his fifties or sixties with active or convalescent COVID-19.

V and J are TRBV6-2 or TRBV6-3 and TRBJ2-7; the D gene is possibly TRBD2 (6 bases). The CDR3 contains 15 residues. Germline V gene lookup returns CDR1 MNHEY and CDR2 SVGEGT. The germline V and J ends were trimmed by 5 bases and 3 bases, with 17 bases remaining between them. The CDR3 reads CASSPSAEGIYEQYF. The CDR3 DNA reads as TGTGCCAGCAGTCCCTCAGCGGAGGGAATCTACGAGCAGTACTTC.

As DNA, the CDR3 is TGTGCCAGCAGCTTCCTAGCGGAGACCCAGTACTTC. It translates to CASSFLAETQYF. V is TRBV5-5 and J is TRBJ2-5; a weak D match, TRBD2 (6 bases). Trimming left V 2 bases short and J 5 bases short, with 7 bases between. The CDR3 totals 12 residues. Germline V lookup: CDR1 SGHKS, CDR2 YYEKEE (reference sequence).

The rearrangement links TRBV9 to TRBJ1-5; maybe TRBD1 (5 bases). V was clipped by 3 bases and J by 6 bases, with 13 bases between them. CDR1 SGDLS and CDR2 YYNGEE come from the germline V gene. There are 14 residues in the CDR3. CDR3 nucleotide sequence: TGTGCCAGCAGCGGTGGGACTAATTCTCAGCCCCAGCATTTT. Its translation: CASSGGTNSQPQHF.

In this sample, this clone turned up once. The J gene is TRBJ1-1, the V gene TRBV19; possibly TRBD1 for D (6 bases). Trimming shortened V by 7 bases and J by 5 bases, and 14 bases separated the two germline ends. This CDR3 is built from 13 residues. The germline CDR1 and CDR2 sequences are LNHDA and SQIVND (reference sequence). In nucleotides, the CDR3 is TGTGCCAGTACCACACAGGGTTGGACTGAAGCTTTCTTT. As protein: CASTTQGWTEAFF.

On this clone: Other DNA variants within this sample encode the same CDR3. The chain recombines TRBV19 with TRBJ2-2, with TRBD1 matching 7 bases. The CDR3 is 13 residues long. The V gene end was trimmed by 7 bases and the J gene end by 5 bases; junction bases not matched to a gene: 4. CDR1 LNHDA and CDR2 SQIVND come from the germline V gene (reference sequence). In DNA form, the CDR3 reads TGTGCCAGTAACCAGGGGGATACCGGGGAGCTGTTTTTT. Translating gives CASNQGDTGELFF.

The chain employs TRBV6-2 or TRBV6-3 and TRBJ2-7, with a possible D match to TRBD2 (5 bases). Germline V CDR1 and CDR2: MNHEY, SVGEGT. The V end lost 5 bases, the J end lost 7 bases, and 18 bases lay between the germline ends. This CDR3 spans 14 amino acids. The CDR3 sequence is CASSPRNPSGEQYF. In DNA, the CDR3 is TGTGCCAGCAGTCCCCGGAACCCCTCGGGGGAGCAGTACTTC.

J is TRBJ1-2 and V is TRBV19, with D unresolved. Germline V gene data show CDR1 as LNHDA and CDR2 as SQIVND (reference sequence). The CDR3 consists of 15 residues. V lost 7 bases and J lost 1, with 16 bases in between. The CDR3 nucleotides read TGTGCCAGTAAAAGTTCGGGATCCCTTAACTATGGCTACACCTTC. It specifies CASKSSGSLNYGYTF.

V and J are TRBV28 and TRBJ1-5, with D unclear. Germline lookup yields CDR1 MDHEN and CDR2 SYDVKM. The length of the CDR3 is 13 residues. Trimming removed 7 bases at V and 3 bases at J, with 10 bases between. CDR3 in amino acids: CASKQTTNQPQHF. CDR3 nucleotides: TGTGCCAGCAAGCAGACTACCAATCAGCCCCAGCATTTT.

This chain links TRBV24-1 with TRBJ2-1; 7 nucleotides match TRBD2. The CDR3 extends over 17 amino acids. The J segment lost 0 bases and the V segment lost 2 bases, leaving 6 bases of the junction unmatched. Germline V gene data show CDR1 as KGHDR and CDR2 as SFDVKD. The CDR3 region is CATSDSGGGSSYNEQFF. The CDR3 bases are TGTGCCACCAGTGATTCGGGGGGAGGGAGCTCCTACAATGAGCAGTTCTTC.

V is TRBV6-5 and J is TRBJ1-1; 8 nucleotides line up with TRBD1. The CDR3 sequence is 14 residues long. V lost 6 bases to trimming and J lost 6 bases; unmatched junction nucleotides: 9. Germline V gene data show CDR1 as MNHEY and CDR2 as SVGAGI. Here the CDR3 reads CASREGTGRPEAFF. CDR3 in DNA: TGTGCCAGCAGGGAGGGGACAGGCCGCCCTGAAGCTTTCTTT.

This sequence joins TRBV10-3 and TRBJ1-1, with D maybe TRBD1 (5 bases). CDR3 size: 14 residues. Per germline, CDR1 ENHRY and CDR2 SYGVKD. The ends were cut back, 0 bases at V and 1 base at J, with 6 bases in the middle. The CDR3 here is CAISESQGNTEAFF. The DNA for the CDR3 is TGTGCCATCAGTGAGTCCCAGGGGAACACTGAAGCTTTCTTT.

The chain's CDR3 is CASSSTGFATEAFF. In DNA form, the CDR3 reads TGTGCCAGCAGTTCCACAGGGTTCGCCACTGAAGCTTTCTTT. V gene TRBV27 combines with J gene TRBJ1-1, with D perhaps matching TRBD1 (6 bases). V lost 4 bases and J 4 bases, leaving 13 bases between the germline ends. Germline V CDR1 and CDR2: MNHEY, SMNVEV (reference sequence). There are 14 residues in the CDR3.

The chain is built from TRBV28 and TRBJ2-5; 7 bases are a match to TRBD2. Trimming cost V 4 bases and J 5 bases; bases outside gene matches: 7. The CDR3 sequence is 14 residues long. Per germline, CDR1 MDHEN and CDR2 SYDVKM. The CDR3 loop is CASSWGSGSETQYF. Written as DNA, the CDR3 is TGTGCCAGCAGTTGGGGTAGCGGGTCGGAGACCCAGTACTTC.

The CDR3 nucleotides read TGTGCCAGCAGCTTGGCAGGGGCCTCCTACAATGAGCAGTTCTTC. Residues: CASSLAGASYNEQFF. The chain joins TRBV5-6 to TRBJ2-1; weak D call: TRBD1 (6 bases). The germline CDR1 and CDR2 sequences are SGHDT and YYEEEE. The CDR3 runs to 15 residues. The V end was cut by 0 bases, the J end by 0 bases, with 7 bases between.

This clone was counted once. The genes are TRBV3-1 (or the pseudogene TRBV3-2) and TRBJ1-4, with 8 bases lining up with TRBD1. The germline gives CDR1 LGHDT, CDR2 YNNKEL (reference sequence). Germline trimming cut 4 bases from V and 7 bases from J; bases unmatched to any gene: 8. The CDR3 runs 15 residues. CDR3 protein: CASSPTRGRSEKLFF. CDR3 DNA: TGTGCCAGCAGCCCAACCAGGGGGCGAAGTGAAAAACTGTTTTTT.

The chain combines TRBV28 with TRBJ2-5; TRBD1 matches 11 bases. CDR3 length: 19 residues. Germline CDR1 and CDR2: MDHEN and SYDVKM. Losses at the gene ends were 1 base for V and 2 bases for J; bases not matched to a gene: 12. The CDR3 sequence is CASSLFERGTGGSQETQYF. The CDR3 DNA reads as TGTGCCAGCAGTTTATTTGAACGCGGGACAGGGGGATCTCAAGAGACCCAGTACTTC.

On this clone itself: This CDR3 is also generated by other DNA sequences in the sample. The chain uses TRBV14 and TRBJ2-3; TRBD2 matches 9 bases. Germline loops: CDR1 SGHDN, CDR2 FVKESK. V shed 2 bases and J 0 bases; nucleotides not matched to a gene: 0. CDR3 size: 15 residues. CDR3 sequence (DNA): TGTGCCAGCAGCCAAACTAGCGGGAGCACAGATACGCAGTATTTT. It specifies CASSQTSGSTDTQYF.

This chain links TRBV10-2 with TRBJ2-2; TRBD2 agrees at 8 bases. Germline CDR1 is WSHSY and CDR2 is SAAADI. With V trimmed by 8 bases and J by 3 bases, 5 bases remained unmatched. This CDR3 is built from 14 residues. The CDR3 spells CASAAGDYTGELFF. The CDR3 nucleotides are TGCGCCAGCGCAGCGGGAGATTACACCGGGGAGCTGTTTTTT.